Listed below are T cell receptor beta chains from one sample, sequenced in a study of T cells after posttransplantation cyclophosphamide. Profiled with immunoSEQ multiplex PCR; TCRdb holds only in-frame clones, not every one. The sample has 51,000 or so clones, 90% to 95% seen once. Specimen: PBMCs. The receptors originated from a woman younger than 45 in good health and a related stem cell transplant donor. The CDR3 runs from the conserved cysteine through the conserved F or W. Each record gives: V gene, J gene, D gene, CDR3 length, clone size, CDR3 DNA, CDR3 protein. D genes are given only for firm matches. Part of the rows lack a size; the others show once, few, many or a class for expanded clones.

v_gene: TRBV12-5; j_gene: TRBJ2-5; d_gene: TRBD2; len: 14; abundance: .; CDR3nt: TGTGCTAGTAACGGGGCTAGCGGGGCAGAGACCCAGTACTTC; CDR3aa: CASNGASGAETQYF
v_gene: TRBV5-6; j_gene: TRBJ2-3; d_gene: .; len: 14; abundance: .; CDR3nt: TGTGCCAGCAGCTTGTTCGGGGGGCAAGATACGCAGTATTTT; CDR3aa: CASSLFGGQDTQYF
v_gene: TRBV4-2; j_gene: TRBJ1-1; d_gene: TRBD1; len: 16; abundance: .; CDR3nt: TGTGCCAGCAGCCAAGATGAGGGGACAGGGGTGGCTGAAGCTTTCTTT; CDR3aa: CASSQDEGTGVAEAFF
v_gene: TRBV19; j_gene: TRBJ2-2; d_gene: .; len: 15; abundance: .; CDR3nt: TGTGCCAGTAGTAAGGCAGGGGAGGGGACCGGGGAGCTGTTTTTT; CDR3aa: CASSKAGEGTGELFF
v_gene: TRBV5-1; j_gene: TRBJ2-2; d_gene: .; len: 13; abundance: .; CDR3nt: TGCGCCAGCAGCTTGGCTCTGACCGGGGAGCTGTTTTTT; CDR3aa: CASSLALTGELFF
v_gene: TRBV5-6; j_gene: TRBJ1-1; d_gene: TRBD1; len: 16; abundance: .; CDR3nt: TGTGCCAGCAGCTTGACCCCGGGACAGGTTAACACTGAAGCTTTCTTT; CDR3aa: CASSLTPGQVNTEAFF
v_gene: TRBV6-5; j_gene: TRBJ1-4; d_gene: .; len: 15; abundance: .; CDR3nt: TGTGCCAGCAGTTACGCGCGGTTGACTAATGAAAAACTGTTTTTT; CDR3aa: CASSYARLTNEKLFF
v_gene: TRBV6-4; j_gene: TRBJ2-5; d_gene: TRBD2; len: 18; abundance: .; CDR3nt: TGTGCCAGCAGCCGCCCGGGACACCCGGGGGGGTACCAAGAGACCCAGTACTTC; CDR3aa: CASSRPGHPGGYQETQYF
v_gene: TRBV5-1; j_gene: TRBJ1-1; d_gene: .; len: 15; abundance: .; CDR3nt: TGCGCCAGCAGCTCGCTCTGGAGGGGGAACACTGAAGCTTTCTTT; CDR3aa: CASSSLWRGNTEAFF
v_gene: TRBV27; j_gene: TRBJ2-7; d_gene: TRBD1; len: 11; abundance: .; CDR3nt: TGTGCCAGCAGTACAGGGGACGAGCAGTACTTC; CDR3aa: CASSTGDEQYF
v_gene: TRBV7-6; j_gene: TRBJ2-3; d_gene: .; len: 13; abundance: .; CDR3nt: TGTGCCGGCAGCTTAGACAGCGGAGATACGCAGTATTTT; CDR3aa: CAGSLDSGDTQYF
v_gene: TRBV5-4; j_gene: TRBJ2-3; d_gene: .; len: 16; abundance: .; CDR3nt: TGTGCCAGCAGCCCCGAAATCTCGGGGAGCACAGATACGCAGTATTTT; CDR3aa: CASSPEISGSTDTQYF
v_gene: TRBV15; j_gene: TRBJ2-5; d_gene: .; len: 14; abundance: once; CDR3nt: TGTGCCACCAGCAGAGGGTCTATCCAAGAGACCCAGTACTTC; CDR3aa: CATSRGSIQETQYF
v_gene: TRBV12-5; j_gene: TRBJ2-1; d_gene: .; len: 15; abundance: once; CDR3nt: TGTGCTAGTGGTTTGGTTGCGGATGCCTACAATGAGCAGTTCTTC; CDR3aa: CASGLVADAYNEQFF
v_gene: TRBV6-5; j_gene: TRBJ2-5; d_gene: TRBD2; len: 15; abundance: .; CDR3nt: TGTGCCAGCAGTTTGAAGCGGGGGGGCCAAGAGACCCAGTACTTC; CDR3aa: CASSLKRGGQETQYF
v_gene: TRBV7-2; j_gene: TRBJ1-5; d_gene: .; len: 16; abundance: .; CDR3nt: TGTGCCAGCCAACTAGCGCCCGGGAGCGGTGAGGGGCCCCAGCATTTT; CDR3aa: CASQLAPGSGEGPQHF
v_gene: TRBV30; j_gene: TRBJ1-6; d_gene: .; len: 13; abundance: .; CDR3nt: TGTGCCAAGCGGACAGATTATAATTCACCCCTCCACTTT; CDR3aa: CAKRTDYNSPLHF
v_gene: TRBV28; j_gene: TRBJ2-7; d_gene: TRBD2; len: 14; abundance: .; CDR3nt: TGTGCCAGCAGTATTCCGGGACTAGGGAACGAGCAGTACTTC; CDR3aa: CASSIPGLGNEQYF
v_gene: TRBV28; j_gene: TRBJ1-6; d_gene: .; len: 13; abundance: few; CDR3nt: TGTGCCAGCACAGGACTCTATAATTCACCCCTCCACTTT; CDR3aa: CASTGLYNSPLHF
v_gene: TRBV5-6; j_gene: TRBJ2-1; d_gene: TRBD2; len: 16; abundance: once; CDR3nt: TGTGCCAGCAGCTCTATAGCGGGAGGCTCCTACAATGAGCAGTTCTTC; CDR3aa: CASSSIAGGSYNEQFF
v_gene: TRBV6-6; j_gene: TRBJ1-1; d_gene: .; len: 12; abundance: .; CDR3nt: TGTGCCAGCACCCCCAGGGACACTGAAGCTTTCTTT; CDR3aa: CASTPRDTEAFF
v_gene: TRBV6-1; j_gene: TRBJ2-5; d_gene: .; len: 10; abundance: .; CDR3nt: TGTGCCAGCACATTAGAGACCCAGTACTTC; CDR3aa: CASTLETQYF
v_gene: TRBV19; j_gene: TRBJ2-1; d_gene: .; len: 15; abundance: .; CDR3nt: TGTGCCAGTAGTATCACAGGGTGGCCCTACAATGAGCAGTTCTTC; CDR3aa: CASSITGWPYNEQFF
v_gene: TRBV27; j_gene: TRBJ2-5; d_gene: TRBD1; len: 17; abundance: .; CDR3nt: TGTGCCAGCAGTGTAGGACAGGGTAGATTTGGGACGGAGACCCAGTACTTC; CDR3aa: CASSVGQGRFGTETQYF
v_gene: TRBV5-1; j_gene: TRBJ1-6; d_gene: TRBD1; len: 14; abundance: .; CDR3nt: TGCGCCAGCGGCTATGGACAGGCGAATTCACCCCTCCACTTT; CDR3aa: CASGYGQANSPLHF
v_gene: TRBV5-1; j_gene: TRBJ2-7; d_gene: .; len: 13; abundance: few; CDR3nt: TGCGCCAGCAGCTTCTTAGGGGGCTACGAGCAGTACTTC; CDR3aa: CASSFLGGYEQYF
v_gene: TRBV5-1; j_gene: TRBJ1-2; d_gene: TRBD1; len: 16; abundance: .; CDR3nt: TGCGCCAGCAGCTTGGGGGACAGCTATTCTAACTATGGCTACACCTTC; CDR3aa: CASSLGDSYSNYGYTF
v_gene: TRBV10-3; j_gene: TRBJ1-6; d_gene: .; len: 12; abundance: .; CDR3nt: TGTGCCATCAGTGAGCACAGTTCACCCCTCCACTTT; CDR3aa: CAISEHSSPLHF
v_gene: TRBV2; j_gene: TRBJ1-2; d_gene: .; len: 14; abundance: .; CDR3nt: TGTGCCAGCAGTGTACAGGGCCTTAACTATGGCTACACCTTC; CDR3aa: CASSVQGLNYGYTF
v_gene: TRBV5-8; j_gene: TRBJ1-2; d_gene: .; len: 13; abundance: .; CDR3nt: TGTGCCAGCAGCGCTGACAGACAGTATGGCTACACCTTC; CDR3aa: CASSADRQYGYTF
v_gene: TRBV11-2; j_gene: TRBJ2-3; d_gene: TRBD1; len: 18; abundance: .; CDR3nt: TGTGCCAGCAGCTTAGGTACGACAGGGTTCTTAGATACAGATACGCAGTATTTT; CDR3aa: CASSLGTTGFLDTDTQYF
v_gene: TRBV6-4; j_gene: TRBJ1-1; d_gene: TRBD1; len: 16; abundance: .; CDR3nt: TGTGCCAGCAGTCCGGGACAGGGGACCGGAAGCACTGAAGCTTTCTTT; CDR3aa: CASSPGQGTGSTEAFF
v_gene: TRBV4-3; j_gene: TRBJ1-1; d_gene: .; len: 17; abundance: .; CDR3nt: TGCGCCAGCAGCCAACAACAGGGTGTCACAGTGAACACTGAAGCTTTCTTT; CDR3aa: CASSQQQGVTVNTEAFF
v_gene: TRBV7-6; j_gene: TRBJ1-6; d_gene: TRBD1; len: 14; abundance: .; CDR3nt: TGTGCCAGCAGCTTAGGGGGGACAGTAGCACCCCTCCACTTT; CDR3aa: CASSLGGTVAPLHF
v_gene: TRBV6-6; j_gene: TRBJ1-1; d_gene: TRBD1; len: 13; abundance: .; CDR3nt: TGTGCCAGCACGTCAGGGGGCTACACTGAAGCTTTCTTT; CDR3aa: CASTSGGYTEAFF
v_gene: TRBV15; j_gene: TRBJ2-1; d_gene: TRBD2; len: 15; abundance: .; CDR3nt: TGTGCCACCAGCAGAGATTTACTAGCGCCCAATGAGCAGTTCTTC; CDR3aa: CATSRDLLAPNEQFF